The present T cell receptor (beta chain) was sequenced within a study of blood T cell repertoires in COVID-19. Study summary: Samples representing acute and convalescent COVID-19 were sourced from the United States, Italy and Spain. T cells, B-cell-depleted T cells, or PBMCs provided the cDNA or gDNA that served as material.

Original analysis: Amplification with reference gene primers provided the estimates of nucleated cell counts. Clones were read by immunoSEQ multiplex PCR, and TCRdb kept only the in-frame ones, dropping some. V and J calls and clone size are as listed in that table; D and trimming were resolved from the DNA. The data show 200,000 or so clones, 70% to 85% seen once. Per the germline V gene, CDR1 is SGHTA and CDR2 is FQGNSA. This CDR3 region has 14 residues. Trimming shortened V by 4 bases and J by 4 bases, and 10 bases separated the two germline ends. The clonotype originates from a human donor with acute or convalescent COVID-19. The donor label of this sample is uncertain. Sequenced sample: peripheral blood. The chain is built from TRBV7-2 and TRBJ1-4; no firm D call. The CDR3 sequence: CASSYGAGNEKLFF. The CDR3 DNA sequence: TGTGCCAGCAGCTACGGAGCGGGTAATGAAAAACTGTTTTTT.